The 15 T cell receptor beta chains listed next were all sequenced from one sample in a study of control samples from healthy donors and cancer patients. The data were produced by immunoSEQ multiplex PCR, yet TCRdb's version contains in-frame clones alone and is incomplete. This table has roughly 81,000 clones, roughly 82% appearing once. The sequencing input was PBMCs. The source of these receptors is a man aged 60-69 years with head and neck cancer.

This chain connects TRBV2 to TRBJ2-1; 8 positions match TRBD1. The junction had 13 bases not matched to a gene; V was cut back by 6 bases and J by 6 bases. The CDR3 has 16 residues. Germline CDR1 reads SNHLY; CDR2 reads FYNNEI. CDR3 bases: TGTGCCAGCAGGAGCCTAGTGAGGACAGGGATCAATGAGCAGTTCTTC. Its protein product is CASRSLVRTGINEQFF. The full variable domain, with the rest looked up from reference TRBV2 and TRBJ2-1, is EPEVTQTPSHQVTQMGQEVILRCVPISNHLYFYWYRQILGQKVEFLVSFYNNEISEKSEIFDDQFSVERPDGSNFTLKIRSTKLEDSAMYFCASRSLVRTGINEQFFGPGTRLTVL.

This sequence joins TRBV6-5 and TRBJ2-1; 7 positions match TRBD1. This CDR3 contains 15 residues. Germline V gene data show CDR1 as MNHEY and CDR2 as SVGAGI. Germline trimming cut 6 bases from V and 0 bases from J; bases unmatched to any gene: 5. The CDR3 DNA is TGTGCCAGCAGGTCGACAGGGAGCTCCTACAATGAGCAGTTCTTC. It encodes CASRSTGSSYNEQFF.

The rearrangement joins TRBV14 to TRBJ1-1; D remains ambiguous. Trimming shortened V by 3 bases and J by 1 base, and 9 bases separated the two germline ends. The germline V gene encodes CDR1 SGHDN and CDR2 FVKESK. The CDR3 totals 14 residues. CDR3 sequence reads: CASSHSPGNTEAFF. CDR3 coding DNA: TGTGCCAGCAGCCACAGCCCCGGGAACACTGAAGCTTTCTTT.

In its sample, this clone was seen once. V is TRBV6-5 and J is TRBJ2-3, with D maybe TRBD1 (5 bases). CDR1 MNHEY and CDR2 SVGAGI come from the germline V gene. V dropped 2 bases and J dropped 1 base, with 13 bases sitting between them. The CDR3 sequence is 16 residues long. In DNA form, the CDR3 reads TGTGCCAGCAGTTACAAAGCAGGGATTGGCACAGATACGCAGTATTTT. Encoded protein: CASSYKAGIGTDTQYF.

The chain joins TRBV29-1 to TRBJ2-5, with 8 positions matching TRBD2. Germline CDR1 SQVTM, CDR2 ANQGSEA. Trimming cost V 5 bases and J 4 bases; bases outside gene matches: 6. The CDR3 is 13 residues long. CDR3 sequence (DNA): TGCAGCGTTCTGCGGGCGGGAGGAGAGACCCAGTACTTC. Its translation: CSVLRAGGETQYF.

The genes are TRBV6-5 and TRBJ1-4, with D hard to call. The CDR3 is 14 amino acids. The germline V gene encodes CDR1 MNHEY and CDR2 SVGAGI. Between the trimmed V and J ends, which lost 6 bases and 12 bases, there was a span of 20 bases. The DNA for the CDR3 is TGTGCCAGCAGGCCCTTGGTCGTAAAAGCAGAACTGTTTTTT. Encoded protein: CASRPLVVKAELFF.

This chain links TRBV18 with TRBJ1-3, with D perhaps matching TRBD1 (6 bases). Trimming removed 3 bases at V and 4 bases at J, with 10 bases between. The CDR3 is 14 residues long. Per the germline V gene, CDR1 is KGHSH and CDR2 is LQKENI. The CDR3 reads CASSPGAGGNTIYF. CDR3 coding DNA: TGTGCCAGCTCACCGGGGGCAGGAGGAAACACCATATATTTT.

The chain uses TRBV20-1 and TRBJ1-6; weak D call: TRBD1 (5 bases). The CDR3 contains 13 residues. The V gene lost 3 bases and the J gene lost 10 bases, with 13 bases spanning the gap. Germline-derived CDR1 and CDR2 are DFQATT and SNEGSKA (reference sequence). For the CDR3, the DNA is TGCAGTGCTAGTGACGGGACGAAGTCACCCCTCCACTTT. Residues: CSASDGTKSPLHF.

The chain has TRBV27 and TRBJ1-2; D possibly corresponds to TRBD1 (5 bases). Trimming left V 2 bases short and J 7 bases short, with 14 bases between. CDR1 and CDR2 (germline): MNHEY, SMNVEV (reference sequence). The CDR3 consists of 14 residues. The CDR3 is CASSLMGGEGGYTF. CDR3 DNA: TGTGCCAGCAGTTTAATGGGGGGGGAGGGTGGCTACACCTTC.

This sequence joins TRBV30 and TRBJ1-1, with no clear D. CDR1 GTSNPN and CDR2 SVGIG come from the germline V gene (reference sequence). V was trimmed by 0 bases and J by 2 bases, leaving 7 bases between them. CDR3 size: 13 residues. The CDR3 protein is CAWSVSHNTEAFF. The CDR3 DNA is TGTGCCTGGAGTGTATCCCATAACACTGAAGCTTTCTTT.

The J gene is TRBJ2-2, the V gene TRBV7-9; no clear D gene. Germline values: CDR1 SEHNR, CDR2 FQNEAQ (reference sequence). This CDR3 comprises 13 residues. V shed 2 bases and J shed 5 bases, with 6 bases lying between them. CDR3 amino acids: CASSLIETGELFF. The DNA for the CDR3 is TGTGCCAGCAGCTTAATTGAAACCGGGGAGCTGTTTTTT.

J is TRBJ1-4 and V is TRBV2, with TRBD1 identical over 8 bases. There are 18 residues in the CDR3. With 3 bases clipped from V and 8 bases from J, the junction kept 17 bases outside the gene matches. The germline V gene has CDR1 SNHLY and CDR2 FYNNEI. CDR3 residues: CASSDTPFNRGTREKLFF. CDR3 nucleotide sequence: TGTGCCAGCAGTGATACCCCCTTCAACAGGGGGACTAGGGAAAAACTGTTTTTT. Supplemented by reference TRBV2 and TRBJ1-4, the full variable domain reads EPEVTQTPSHQVTQMGQEVILRCVPISNHLYFYWYRQILGQKVEFLVSFYNNEISEKSEIFDDQFSVERPDGSNFTLKIRSTKLEDSAMYFCASSDTPFNRGTREKLFFGSGTQLSVL.

V is TRBV2 and J is TRBJ1-5; D remains unclear. The CDR3 length is 14 residues. V lost 1 base and J lost 4, with 8 bases in between. CDR1 is SNHLY, CDR2 FYNNEI, per germline. In DNA, the CDR3 is TGTGCCAGCAGTGAAGAGGGAACGAATCAGCCCCAGCATTTT. Translation gives CASSEEGTNQPQHF.

The chain couples TRBV27 to TRBJ2-1; D ambiguous. The CDR3 covers 15 residues. Germline V gene data show CDR1 as MNHEY and CDR2 as SMNVEV (reference sequence). V dropped 5 bases and J dropped 0 bases, with 11 bases sitting between them. CDR3 protein: CASSLVLSSYNEQFF. The CDR3 nucleotides are TGTGCCAGCAGTCTGGTACTTAGCTCCTACAATGAGCAGTTCTTC.

The chain is built from TRBV29-1 and TRBJ2-1; 7 nucleotides agree with TRBD2. The trim removed 5 bases at V and 7 bases at J, leaving 14 bases unmatched. The germline V gene has CDR1 SQVTM and CDR2 ANQGSEA. This CDR3 is 15 amino acids long. The CDR3 DNA is TGCAGCGTTTTAACTTATCTGGCTAGCGGTAATGAGCAGTTCTTC. Translated: CSVLTYLASGNEQFF.